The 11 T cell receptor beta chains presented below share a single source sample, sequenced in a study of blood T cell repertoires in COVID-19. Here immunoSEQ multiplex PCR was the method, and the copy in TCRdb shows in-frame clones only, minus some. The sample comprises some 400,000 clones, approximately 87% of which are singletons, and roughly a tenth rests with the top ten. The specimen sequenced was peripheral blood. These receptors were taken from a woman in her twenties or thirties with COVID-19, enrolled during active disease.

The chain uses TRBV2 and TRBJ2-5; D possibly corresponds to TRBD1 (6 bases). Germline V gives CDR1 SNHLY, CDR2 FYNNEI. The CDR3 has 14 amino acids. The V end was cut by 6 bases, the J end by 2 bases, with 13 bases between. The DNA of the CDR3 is TGTGCCAGCAGCGCTTGGACAGTGCAAGAGACCCAGTACTTC. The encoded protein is CASSAWTVQETQYF.

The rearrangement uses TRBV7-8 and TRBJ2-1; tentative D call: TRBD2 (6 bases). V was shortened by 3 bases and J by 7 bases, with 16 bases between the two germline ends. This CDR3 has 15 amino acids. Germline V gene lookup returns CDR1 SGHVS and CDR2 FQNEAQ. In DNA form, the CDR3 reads TGTGCCAGCAGCTTTCGAACTAGCATCGGGAATGAGCAGTTCTTC. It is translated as CASSFRTSIGNEQFF.

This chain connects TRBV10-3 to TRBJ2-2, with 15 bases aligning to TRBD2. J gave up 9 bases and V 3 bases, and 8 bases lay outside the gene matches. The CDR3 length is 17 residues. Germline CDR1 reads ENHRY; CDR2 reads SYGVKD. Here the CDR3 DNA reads TGTGCCATCAGTGAATCCGTAGGACTAGCGGGAGGGAGGGAGCTGTTTTTT. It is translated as CAISESVGLAGGRELFF.

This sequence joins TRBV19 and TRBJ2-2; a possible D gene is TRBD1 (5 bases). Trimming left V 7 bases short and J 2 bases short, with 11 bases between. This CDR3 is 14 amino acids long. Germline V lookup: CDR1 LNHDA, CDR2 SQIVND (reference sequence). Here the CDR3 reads CASNPTANTGELFF. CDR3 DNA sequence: TGTGCCAGTAACCCGACAGCCAACACCGGGGAGCTGTTTTTT.

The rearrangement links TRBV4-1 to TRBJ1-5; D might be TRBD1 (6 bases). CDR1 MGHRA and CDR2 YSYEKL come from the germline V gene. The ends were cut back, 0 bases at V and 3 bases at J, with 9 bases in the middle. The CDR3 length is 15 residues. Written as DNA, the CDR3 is TGCGCCAGCAGCCAAGATAGGACAGCCAATCAGCCCCAGCATTTT. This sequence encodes CASSQDRTANQPQHF.

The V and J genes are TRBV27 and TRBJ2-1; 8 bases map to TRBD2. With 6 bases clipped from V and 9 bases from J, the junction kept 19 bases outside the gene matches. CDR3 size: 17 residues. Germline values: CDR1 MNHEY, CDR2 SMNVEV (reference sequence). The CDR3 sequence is CASSPMGRAGGQGEQFF. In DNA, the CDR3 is TGTGCCAGCAGCCCAATGGGTCGCGCGGGAGGCCAGGGTGAGCAGTTCTTC.

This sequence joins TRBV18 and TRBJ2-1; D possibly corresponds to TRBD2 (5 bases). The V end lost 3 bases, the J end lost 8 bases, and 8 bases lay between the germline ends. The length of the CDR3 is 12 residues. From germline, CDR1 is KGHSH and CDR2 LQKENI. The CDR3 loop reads CASSPGVDEQFF. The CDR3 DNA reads TGTGCCAGCTCACCGGGAGTCGATGAGCAGTTCTTC.

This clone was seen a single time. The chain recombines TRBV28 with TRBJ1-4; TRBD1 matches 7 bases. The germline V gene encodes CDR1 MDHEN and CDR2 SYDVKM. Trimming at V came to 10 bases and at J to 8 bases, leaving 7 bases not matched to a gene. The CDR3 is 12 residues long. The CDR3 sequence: CATKTGPEKLFF. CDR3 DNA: TGTGCCACCAAGACAGGGCCGGAAAAACTGTTTTTT.

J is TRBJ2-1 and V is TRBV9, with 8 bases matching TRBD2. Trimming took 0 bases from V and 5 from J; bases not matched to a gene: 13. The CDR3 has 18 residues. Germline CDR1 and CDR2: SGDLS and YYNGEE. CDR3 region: CASSVGPTYGRENNEQFF. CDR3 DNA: TGTGCCAGCAGCGTAGGACCCACTTACGGGAGGGAAAACAATGAGCAGTTCTTC.

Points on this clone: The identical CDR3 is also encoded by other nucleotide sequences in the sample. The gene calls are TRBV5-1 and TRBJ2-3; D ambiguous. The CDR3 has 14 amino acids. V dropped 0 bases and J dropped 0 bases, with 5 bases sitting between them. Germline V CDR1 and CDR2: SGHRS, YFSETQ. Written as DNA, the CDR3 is TGCGCCAGCAGCTTGGGTACTAGCACAGATACGCAGTATTTT. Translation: CASSLGTSTDTQYF.

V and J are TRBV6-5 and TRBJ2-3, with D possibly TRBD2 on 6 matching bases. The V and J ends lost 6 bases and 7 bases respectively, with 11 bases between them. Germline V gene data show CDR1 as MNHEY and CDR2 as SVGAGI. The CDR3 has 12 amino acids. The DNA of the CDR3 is TGTGCCAGCAGGAGGGACTCCCATACGCAGTATTTT. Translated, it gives CASRRDSHTQYF.